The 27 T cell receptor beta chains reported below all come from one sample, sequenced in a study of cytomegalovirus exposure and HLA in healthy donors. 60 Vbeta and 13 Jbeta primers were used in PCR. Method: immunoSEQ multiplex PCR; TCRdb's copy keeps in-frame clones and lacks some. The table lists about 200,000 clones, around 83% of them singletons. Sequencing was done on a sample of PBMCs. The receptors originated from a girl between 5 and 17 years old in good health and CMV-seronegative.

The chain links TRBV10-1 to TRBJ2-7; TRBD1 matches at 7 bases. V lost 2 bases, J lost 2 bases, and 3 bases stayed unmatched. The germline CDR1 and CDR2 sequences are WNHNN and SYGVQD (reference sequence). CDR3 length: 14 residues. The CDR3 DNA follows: TGCGCCAGCAGTGAGGACAGGGCCGCCTACGAGCAGTACTTC. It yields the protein CASSEDRAAYEQYF.

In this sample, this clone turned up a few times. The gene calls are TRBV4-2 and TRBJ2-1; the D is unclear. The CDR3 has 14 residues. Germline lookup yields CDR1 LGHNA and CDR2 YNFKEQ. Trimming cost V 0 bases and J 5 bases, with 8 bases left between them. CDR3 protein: CASSQDSENNEQFF. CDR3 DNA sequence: TGTGCCAGCAGCCAAGATTCAGAAAACAATGAGCAGTTCTTC.

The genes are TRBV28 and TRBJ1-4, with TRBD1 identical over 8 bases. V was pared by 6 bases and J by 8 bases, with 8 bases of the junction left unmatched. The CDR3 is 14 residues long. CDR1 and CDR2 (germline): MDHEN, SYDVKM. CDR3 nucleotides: TGTGCCAGCAGCAGGACAGGGTTACAAGAAAAACTGTTTTTT. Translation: CASSRTGLQEKLFF.

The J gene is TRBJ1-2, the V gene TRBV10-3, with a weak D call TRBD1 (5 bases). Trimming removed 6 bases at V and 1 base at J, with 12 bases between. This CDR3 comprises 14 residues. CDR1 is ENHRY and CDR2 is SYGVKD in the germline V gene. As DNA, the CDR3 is TGTGCCATCAGACCCCAGGGATATAACTATGGCTACACCTTC. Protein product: CAIRPQGYNYGYTF.

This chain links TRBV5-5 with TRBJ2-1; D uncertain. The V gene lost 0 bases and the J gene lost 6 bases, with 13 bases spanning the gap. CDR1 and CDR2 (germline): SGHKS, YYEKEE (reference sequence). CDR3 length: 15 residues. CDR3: CASSLALVFPNEQFF. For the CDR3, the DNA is TGTGCCAGCAGCTTGGCGCTAGTCTTTCCCAATGAGCAGTTCTTC.

CDR3: CASSRPGLASEQYF. The CDR3 DNA sequence: TGTGCCAGCAGCCGACCGGGACTAGCAAGCGAGCAGTACTTC. The gene calls are TRBV5-6 and TRBJ2-7; 9 bases fit TRBD2. The CDR3 consists of 14 residues. V shed 4 bases, J shed 6 bases, and the junction held 8 bases outside the gene matches. CDR1 is SGHDT, CDR2 YYEEEE, per germline.

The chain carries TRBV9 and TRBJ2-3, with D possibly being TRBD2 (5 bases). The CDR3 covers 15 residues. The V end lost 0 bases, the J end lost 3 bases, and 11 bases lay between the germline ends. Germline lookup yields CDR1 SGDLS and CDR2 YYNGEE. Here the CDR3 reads CASSVAGFLTDTQYF. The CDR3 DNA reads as TGTGCCAGCAGCGTAGCGGGGTTTTTGACAGATACGCAGTATTTT.

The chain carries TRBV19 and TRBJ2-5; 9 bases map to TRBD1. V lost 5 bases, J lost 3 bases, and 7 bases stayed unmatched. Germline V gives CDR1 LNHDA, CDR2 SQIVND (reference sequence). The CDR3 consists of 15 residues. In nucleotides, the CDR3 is TGTGCCAGTAGTGGACCGGGACAGGGAAAAGAGACCCAGTACTTC. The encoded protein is CASSGPGQGKETQYF.

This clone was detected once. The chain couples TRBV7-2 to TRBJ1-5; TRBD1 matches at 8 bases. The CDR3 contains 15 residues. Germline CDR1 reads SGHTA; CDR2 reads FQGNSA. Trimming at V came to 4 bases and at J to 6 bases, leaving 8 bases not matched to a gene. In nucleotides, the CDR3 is TGTGCCAGCAGCTCAGCGGGCAGGGGGCGTCAGCCCCAGCATTTT. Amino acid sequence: CASSSAGRGRQPQHF.

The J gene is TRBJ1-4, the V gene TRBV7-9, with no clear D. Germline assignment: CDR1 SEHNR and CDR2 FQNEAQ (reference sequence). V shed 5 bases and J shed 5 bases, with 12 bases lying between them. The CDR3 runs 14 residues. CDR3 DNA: TGTGCCAGCAGCGGAGGTGTGGGGAATGAAAAACTGTTTTTT. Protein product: CASSGGVGNEKLFF.

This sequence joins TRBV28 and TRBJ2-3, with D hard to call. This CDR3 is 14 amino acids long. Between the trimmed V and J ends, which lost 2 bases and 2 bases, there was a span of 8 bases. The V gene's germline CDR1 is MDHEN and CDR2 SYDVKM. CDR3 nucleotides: TGTGCCAGCAGTTTAGTGGCAAACACAGATACGCAGTATTTT. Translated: CASSLVANTDTQYF.

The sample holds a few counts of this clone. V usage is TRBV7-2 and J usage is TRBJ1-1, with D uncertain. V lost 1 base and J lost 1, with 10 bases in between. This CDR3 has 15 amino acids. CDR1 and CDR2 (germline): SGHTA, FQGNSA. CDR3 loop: CASSLVHGENTEAFF. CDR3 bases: TGTGCCAGCAGCTTAGTTCACGGGGAGAACACTGAAGCTTTCTTT.

Here the CDR3 DNA reads TGTGCCAGCACCAAAGAGGGGGCTGGCTATGGCTACACCTTC. Translated, it gives CASTKEGAGYGYTF. This chain connects TRBV27 to TRBJ1-2; 7 nucleotides line up with TRBD1. V lost 7 bases and J lost 4; bases outside the gene matches: 9. Germline V gene sequence: CDR1 MNHEY, CDR2 SMNVEV (reference sequence). This CDR3 has 14 residues.

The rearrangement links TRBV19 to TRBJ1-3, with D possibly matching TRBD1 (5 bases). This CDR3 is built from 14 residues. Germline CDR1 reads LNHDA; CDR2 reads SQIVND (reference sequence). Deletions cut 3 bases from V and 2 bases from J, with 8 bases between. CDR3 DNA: TGTGCCAGTAGTATTTCCAGGGCTGGAAACACCATATATTTT. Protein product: CASSISRAGNTIYF.

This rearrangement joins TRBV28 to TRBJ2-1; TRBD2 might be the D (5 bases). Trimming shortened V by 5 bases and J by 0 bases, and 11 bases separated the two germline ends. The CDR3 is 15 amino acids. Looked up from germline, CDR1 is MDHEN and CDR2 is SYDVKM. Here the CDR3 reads CASSPDYLSYNEQFF. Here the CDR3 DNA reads TGTGCCAGCAGTCCTGACTACCTCTCCTACAATGAGCAGTTCTTC.

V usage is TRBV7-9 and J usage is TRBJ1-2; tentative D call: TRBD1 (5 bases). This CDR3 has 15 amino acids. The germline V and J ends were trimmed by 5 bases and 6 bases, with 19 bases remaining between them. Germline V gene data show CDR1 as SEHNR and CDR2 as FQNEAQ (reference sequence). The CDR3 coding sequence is TGTGCCAGCAGCCTGCGGGACTCTGACCCCCATGGCTACACCTTC. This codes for CASSLRDSDPHGYTF.

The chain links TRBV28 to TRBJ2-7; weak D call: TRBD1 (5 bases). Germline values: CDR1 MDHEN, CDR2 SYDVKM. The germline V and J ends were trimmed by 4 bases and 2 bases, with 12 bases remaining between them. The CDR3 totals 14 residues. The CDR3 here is CASSYSQGTYEQYF. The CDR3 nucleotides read TGTGCCAGCAGTTACAGTCAGGGCACCTACGAGCAGTACTTC.

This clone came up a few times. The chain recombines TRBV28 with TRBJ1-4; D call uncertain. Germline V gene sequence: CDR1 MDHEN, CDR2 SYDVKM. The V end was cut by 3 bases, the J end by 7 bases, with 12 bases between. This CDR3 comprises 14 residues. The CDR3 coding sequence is TGTGCCAGCAGTTTTCGCGCCGAGGTTGAAAAACTGTTTTTT. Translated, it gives CASSFRAEVEKLFF. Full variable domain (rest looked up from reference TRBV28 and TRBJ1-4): DVKVTQSSRYLVKRTGEKVFLECVQDMDHENMFWYRQDPGLGLRLIYFSYDVKMKEKGDIPEGYSVSREKKERFSLILESASTNQTSMYLCASSFRAEVEKLFFGSGTQLSVL.

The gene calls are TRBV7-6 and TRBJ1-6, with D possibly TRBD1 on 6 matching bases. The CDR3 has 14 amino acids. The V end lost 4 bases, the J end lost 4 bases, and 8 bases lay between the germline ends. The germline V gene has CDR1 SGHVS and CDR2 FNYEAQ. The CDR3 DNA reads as TGTGCCAGCAGCTCCGGGACATATAATTCACCCCTCCACTTT. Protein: CASSSGTYNSPLHF.

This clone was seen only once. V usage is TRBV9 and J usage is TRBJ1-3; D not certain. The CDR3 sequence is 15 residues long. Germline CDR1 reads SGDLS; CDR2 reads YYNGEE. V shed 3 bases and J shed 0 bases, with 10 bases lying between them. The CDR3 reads CASSGAPSSGNTIYF. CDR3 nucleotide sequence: TGTGCCAGCAGCGGCGCTCCAAGCTCTGGAAACACCATATATTTT.

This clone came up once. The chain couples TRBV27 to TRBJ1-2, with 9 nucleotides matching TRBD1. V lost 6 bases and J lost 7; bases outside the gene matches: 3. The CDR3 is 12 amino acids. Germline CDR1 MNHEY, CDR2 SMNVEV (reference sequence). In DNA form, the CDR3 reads TGTGCCAGCAGCGGGACAGGGCCTGGCTACACCTTC. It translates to CASSGTGPGYTF.

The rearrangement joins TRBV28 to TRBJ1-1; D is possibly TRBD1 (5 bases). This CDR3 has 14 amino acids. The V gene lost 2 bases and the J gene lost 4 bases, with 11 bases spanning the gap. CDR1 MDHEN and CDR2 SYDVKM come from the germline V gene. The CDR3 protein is CASSLRRGSTEAFF. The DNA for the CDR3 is TGTGCCAGCAGTTTACGCCGGGGGAGCACTGAAGCTTTCTTT.

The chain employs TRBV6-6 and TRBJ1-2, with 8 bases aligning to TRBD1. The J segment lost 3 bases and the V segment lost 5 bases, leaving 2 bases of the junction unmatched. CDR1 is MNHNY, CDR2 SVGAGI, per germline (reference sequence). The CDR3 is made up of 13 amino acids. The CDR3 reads CASSQTGDYGYTF. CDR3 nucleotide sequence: TGTGCCAGCAGTCAGACAGGGGACTATGGCTACACCTTC.

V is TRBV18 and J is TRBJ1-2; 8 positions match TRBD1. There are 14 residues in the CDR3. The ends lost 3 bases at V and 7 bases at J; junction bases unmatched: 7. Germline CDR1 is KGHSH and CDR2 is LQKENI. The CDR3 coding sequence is TGTGCCAGCTCACCGACAGGGGCGTCGGGTGGCTACACCTTC. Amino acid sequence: CASSPTGASGGYTF.

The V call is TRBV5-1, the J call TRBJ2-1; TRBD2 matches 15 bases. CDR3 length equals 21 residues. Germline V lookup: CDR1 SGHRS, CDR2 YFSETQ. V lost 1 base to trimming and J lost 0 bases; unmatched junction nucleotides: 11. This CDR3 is CASSLTMPGLAGGRSYNEQFF. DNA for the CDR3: TGCGCCAGCAGCTTGACTATGCCGGGACTAGCGGGAGGACGCTCCTACAATGAGCAGTTCTTC.

CDR3 coding DNA: TGTGCCAGCAGCTCAGGGACGGGAGTAGGGGAGACCCAGTACTTC. Translation: CASSSGTGVGETQYF. The chain carries TRBV14 and TRBJ2-5, with D tentatively TRBD2 (6 bases). The ends were cut back, 5 bases at V and 5 bases at J, with 18 bases in the middle. The V gene's germline CDR1 is SGHDN and CDR2 FVKESK. The CDR3 runs 15 residues.

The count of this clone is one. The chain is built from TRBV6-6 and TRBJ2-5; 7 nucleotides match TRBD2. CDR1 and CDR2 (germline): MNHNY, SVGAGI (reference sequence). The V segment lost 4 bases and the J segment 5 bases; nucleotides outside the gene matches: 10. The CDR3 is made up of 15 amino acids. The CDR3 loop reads CASSSRLAWSETQYF. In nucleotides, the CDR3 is TGTGCCAGCAGTTCCAGACTAGCTTGGAGTGAGACCCAGTACTTC.